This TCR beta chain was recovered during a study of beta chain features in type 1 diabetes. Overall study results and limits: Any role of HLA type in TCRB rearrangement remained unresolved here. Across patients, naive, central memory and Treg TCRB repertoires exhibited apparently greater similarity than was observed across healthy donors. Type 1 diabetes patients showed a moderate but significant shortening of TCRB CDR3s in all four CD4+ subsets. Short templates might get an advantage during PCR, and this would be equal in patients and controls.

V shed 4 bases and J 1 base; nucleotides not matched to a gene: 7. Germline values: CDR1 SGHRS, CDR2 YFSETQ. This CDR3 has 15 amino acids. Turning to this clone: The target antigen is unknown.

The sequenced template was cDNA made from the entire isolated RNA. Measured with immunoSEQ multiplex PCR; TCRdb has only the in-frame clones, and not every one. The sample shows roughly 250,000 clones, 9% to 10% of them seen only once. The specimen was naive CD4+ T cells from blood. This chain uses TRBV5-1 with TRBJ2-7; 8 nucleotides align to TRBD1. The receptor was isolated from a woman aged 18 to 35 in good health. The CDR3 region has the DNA TGCGCCAGCAGCCAGACAGGGGCAGGGTCCTACGAGCAGTACTTC. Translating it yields CASSQTGAGSYEQYF.